This T cell receptor (beta chain) originates from a study of blood T cell repertoires in COVID-19. Study background: Acute-phase and convalescent COVID-19 samples originated in the United States, Italy and Spain. Sources were T cells, B-cell-depleted T cells, or PBMCs; the material itself was cDNA or gDNA.

Here immunoSEQ multiplex PCR was the method, and the copy in TCRdb shows in-frame clones only, minus some. The sample holds 150,000 or so clones, 80% to 85% seen once. Germline CDR1 LNHDA, CDR2 SQIVND (reference sequence). The length of the CDR3 is 18 residues. Trimming cost V 7 bases and J 2 bases, with 23 bases left between them. Participants came from about 24 US areas, aged roughly 18 to 89 years. Assignment of participants to cohorts was predicated upon participant-reported clinical history. Sequencing input: PBMCs or T cells enriched from blood (not recorded which). This TCR derives from a woman aged 50 to 60 who had been exposed to COVID-19. The chain carries TRBV19 and TRBJ2-2, with TRBD2 as a possible D gene (6 bases). CDR3: CASIGRVREGGNTGELFF. CDR3 nucleotides: TGTGCCAGTATTGGCAGGGTCCGCGAGGGAGGAAACACCGGGGAGCTGTTTTTT.